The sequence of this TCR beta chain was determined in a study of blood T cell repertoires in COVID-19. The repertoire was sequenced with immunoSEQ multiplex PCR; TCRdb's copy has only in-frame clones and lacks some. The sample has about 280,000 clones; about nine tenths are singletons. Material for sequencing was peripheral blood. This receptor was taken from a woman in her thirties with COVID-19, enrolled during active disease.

The CDR3 nucleotides are TGTGCCAGCAGCCCTTTGAACACTGAAGCTTTCTTT. It translates to CASSPLNTEAFF. This chain uses TRBV6-6 with TRBJ1-1, with D hard to call. Germline CDR1 and CDR2: MNHNY and SVGAGI (reference sequence). The CDR3 totals 12 residues. Trimming removed 6 bases at V and 0 bases at J, with 5 bases between.